What follows describes a single T cell receptor (beta chain). One junction end does not reproduce the germline sequence, and a read error may be involved. For every donor, a draw yielded about 9.7 milliliters of peripheral blood. Per-sample yields of isolated PBMCs were at least 6 million. This CDR3 is built from 15 residues. CDR1 SQVTM and CDR2 ANQGSEA come from the germline V gene. This entry belongs to a study of blood T cells in healthy people across ages. The authors ran a second PCR of roughly 7 to 11 cycles using a sample-barcoded 5' primer and a J-beta primer mix. TCRdb used MiXCR to reprocess the 5' RACE reads, holding one entry per CDR3 protein. The data contain around 2 million distinct CDR3 sequences, about two fifths of them singletons.

The receptor was isolated from a human donor in good health. Input material: blood. The chain has TRBV29-1 and TRBJ2-2; 10 nucleotides match TRBD1. The CDR3 here is CSVNRQGASTGKLFF. The DNA for the CDR3 is TGCAGCGTTAATCGACAGGGGGCAAGCACCGGGAAGCTGTTTTTT.